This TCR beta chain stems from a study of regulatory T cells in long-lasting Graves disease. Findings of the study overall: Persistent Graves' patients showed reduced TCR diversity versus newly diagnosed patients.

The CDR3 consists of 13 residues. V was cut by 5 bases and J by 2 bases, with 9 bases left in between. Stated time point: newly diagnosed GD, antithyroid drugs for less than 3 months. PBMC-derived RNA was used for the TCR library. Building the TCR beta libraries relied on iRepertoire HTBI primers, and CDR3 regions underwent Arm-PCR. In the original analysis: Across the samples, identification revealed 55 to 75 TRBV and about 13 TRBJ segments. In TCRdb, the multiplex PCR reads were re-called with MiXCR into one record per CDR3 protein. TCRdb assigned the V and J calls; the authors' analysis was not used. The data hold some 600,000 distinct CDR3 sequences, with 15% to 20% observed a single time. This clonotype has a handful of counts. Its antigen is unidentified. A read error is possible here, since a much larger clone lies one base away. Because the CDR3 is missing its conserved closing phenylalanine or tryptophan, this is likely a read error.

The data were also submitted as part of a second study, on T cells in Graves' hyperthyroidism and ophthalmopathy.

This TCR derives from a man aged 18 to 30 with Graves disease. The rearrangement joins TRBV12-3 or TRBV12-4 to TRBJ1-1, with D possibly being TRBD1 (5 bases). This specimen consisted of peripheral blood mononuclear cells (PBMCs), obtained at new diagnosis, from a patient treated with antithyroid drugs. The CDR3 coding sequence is TGTGCCAGCAGTCAAACAGGAAACACTGAAGCTTTCTCT. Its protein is CASSQTGNTEAFS.